Listed below are T cell receptor beta chains from one sample, sequenced in a study of response to subunit inactivated influenza vaccine. TCRdb ran MiXCR on the RT-PCR reads and lists one entry per CDR3 protein. This table has about 830,000 distinct CDR3 sequences, roughly 18% appearing once. The specimen comprised PBMCs from blood, sampled about 5 days after vaccination. These receptor sequences come from a man aged 45 to 65 who received an inactivated influenza vaccine. Both conserved end residues are part of each CDR3. Fields, in order: D gene, V gene, J gene, clone size, CDR3 protein, CDR3 DNA. A D gene is named only where the DNA matches it firmly. Rows may omit the clone size; those that give it use once, few, many or a size class.

>.|TRBV6-5|TRBJ2-7|few
CASSYNALAYEQYF
TGTGCCAGCAGTTACAACGCCCTAGCCTACGAGCAGTACTTC
>.|TRBV7-9|TRBJ1-2|.
CASSGGRHDGYTF
TGTGCCAGCAGCGGGGGAAGACACGACGGCTACACCTTC
>.|TRBV5-5|TRBJ2-4|few
CASSVGGPKNIQYF
TGTGCCAGCAGCGTCGGGGGGCCCAAAAACATTCAGTACTTC
>TRBD2|TRBV20-1|TRBJ2-3|few
CSARGITSGTTDTQYF
TGCAGTGCTAGAGGAATAACTAGCGGAACCACAGATACGCAGTATTTT
>.|TRBV10-3|TRBJ2-1|.
CAINPVGGQQFF
TGTGCCATCAACCCGGTCGGTGGGCAGCAGTTCTTC
>.|TRBV11-2|TRBJ1-1|many
CASSLVPGTEAFF
TGTGCCAGCAGCTTAGTCCCCGGGACTGAAGCTTTCTTT
>.|TRBV28|TRBJ2-1|.
CASSFAVNEQFF
TGTGCCAGCAGTTTTGCGGTGAATGAGCAGTTCTTC
>.|TRBV28|TRBJ2-2|many
CASSFLKGLTGELFF
TGTGCCAGCAGTTTTCTAAAGGGGCTTACCGGGGAGCTGTTTTTT
>.|TRBV11-2|TRBJ2-1|.
CASSLGSQGSYNEQFF
TGTGCCAGCAGTCTTGGGTCCCAGGGCTCCTACAATGAGCAGTTCTTC
>.|TRBV20-1|TRBJ2-7|.
CSARAGYYEQYF
TGCAGTGCTAGAGCAGGGTACTACGAGCAGTACTTC
>.|TRBV20-1|TRBJ2-2|few
CSARDWALTGELFF
TGCAGTGCTAGAGATTGGGCTCTCACCGGGGAGCTGTTTTTT
>TRBD1|TRBV7-9|TRBJ1-1|.
CASSSETGQAFF
TGTGCCAGCAGCTCGGAGACAGGGCAAGCTTTCTTT
>TRBD1|TRBV5-1|TRBJ2-7|many
CASSLAPGQLSYEQYF
TGCGCCAGCAGCTTGGCTCCGGGACAGCTCTCCTACGAGCAGTACTTC
>.|TRBV5-1|TRBJ1-1|few
CASSSQGTGTEAFF
TGCGCCAGCAGCTCGCAGGGTACGGGCACTGAAGCTTTCTTT
>.|TRBV5-1|TRBJ1-2|few
CASSLEGYNYGYTF
TGCGCCAGCAGCTTGGAAGGATATAACTATGGCTACACCTTC
>TRBD2|TRBV5-1|TRBJ2-3|few
CASSLAGLAGTTDTQYF
TGCGCCAGCAGCTTGGCTGGACTAGCGGGTACCACAGATACGCAGTATTTT
>.|TRBV7-8|TRBJ1-2|.
CASSLARLPSNNGYTF
TGTGCCAGCAGCTTAGCCAGGCTGCCCTCTAACAATGGCTACACCTTC
>.|TRBV5-1|TRBJ2-3|few
CASSLATSSTDTQYF
TGCGCCAGCAGCTTGGCTACTTCTAGCACAGATACGCAGTATTTT
>TRBD1|TRBV12-3/TRBV12-4|TRBJ2-3|many
CASSGQGGDTQYF
TGTGCCAGCAGTGGACAGGGTGGGGATACGCAGTATTTT
>TRBD2|TRBV11-3|TRBJ2-3|few
CASSSGSGGRADTQYF
TGTGCCAGCAGCAGCGGGTCGGGGGGGCGAGCAGATACGCAGTATTTT
>TRBD2|TRBV20-1|TRBJ2-1|.
CSAKRGGNNEQFF
TGCAGTGCAAAGCGGGGGGGGAACAATGAGCAGTTCTTC
>TRBD2|TRBV20-1|TRBJ2-1|few
CSAHNIGRSYNEQFF
TGCAGTGCTCACAATATCGGGAGGTCCTACAATGAGCAGTTCTTC
>TRBD1|TRBV25-1|TRBJ2-5|.
CASSVTGVADTQYF
TGTGCCAGCAGTGTTACAGGGGTTGCAGATACCCAGTACTTC